This T cell receptor beta chain was sequenced for a study of cytomegalovirus exposure and HLA in healthy donors. The PCR ran on 60 Vbeta and 13 Jbeta primers. Only in-frame clones appear in the TCRdb table, and some are missing; sequencing was by immunoSEQ multiplex PCR. In the table there are about 180,000 clones, approximately 79% of which are singletons. As to this clone: What it binds is unknown.

Germline V gene sequence: CDR1 MDHEN, CDR2 SYDVKM. The V gene end was trimmed by 5 bases and the J gene end by 2 bases; junction bases not matched to a gene: 4. This CDR3 has 15 amino acids. Study findings and constraints: In a later analysis, compared with equally common non-associated chains, HLA-associated beta chains were more expanded. Roughly uniform depth of sequencing across donors was assumed in presence/absence analyses. The study recorded 160 or so TCR beta chains that were cytomegalovirus-associated.

The chain uses TRBV28 and TRBJ1-3; the match to TRBD1 covers 9 bases. This TCR came from a woman between 40 and 50 years old in good health and CMV-seronegative. Source material: PBMCs. The CDR3 coding sequence is TGTGCCAGCAGTCCGACAGGGGGGGCTGGAAACACCATATATTTT. Its translation: CASSPTGGAGNTIYF.